This TCR beta chain emerged from a study of Graves' ophthalmopathy and Graves' hyperthyroidism. Findings and limits, study-wide: Prediction of ophthalmopathy progression reached roughly 64% sensitivity and approximately 75% specificity. Most thyroid clonotypes with frequency above 0.001 were detected in blood too.

This clonotype has a count of ten or more. Its antigen is not identified. Ophthalmopathy donors were characterized by moderate-to-severe activity, CAS of at least 3, NOSPECS of at least 4, and duration under 3 months. RNA served as the template for amplifying TCR beta CDR3 regions. The library came from an HTBI-primed first-round RT-PCR and a second-round multiplex PCR. TCRdb itself ran the multiplex PCR reads through MiXCR, one entry per CDR3 protein. The table lists approximately 460,000 distinct CDR3 sequences, approximately 15% of them singletons, with about a tenth in the top ten. The CDR3 runs 16 residues. The V and J ends lost 5 bases and 3 bases, in that order; junction bases with no gene match: 7.

V and J are TRBV12-3 or TRBV12-4 and TRBJ1-6, with 7 bases that match TRBD1. This TCR was sampled from a woman in her twenties or thirties with Graves' ophthalmopathy. The sample was blood. The CDR3 nucleotides are TGTGCCAGCAGTCCGACCGGGACAGACTATAATTCACCCCTCCACTTT. It codes for CASSPTGTDYNSPLHF.